Below, 15 T cell receptor beta chains from the same sample are listed, as sequenced in a study of human T cells and chemical hapten exposure. The time point was: pre-sensitization, week 0. Treatment in this sample: therapeutic diphenylcyclopropenone sensitization with weekly scalp DPC. TCRdb redid the calling of the RACE reads with MiXCR, one entry per CDR3 protein. The sample lists about 80,000 distinct CDR3 sequences; approximately 14% were seen once. The sequenced sample was whole blood, obtained in connection with sensitization to the hapten diphenylcyclopropenone (DPC). These receptor sequences come from a woman aged 45-65 years with alopecia areata. Some clones in this sample may be carry-over from other donors' samples.

The rearrangement joins TRBV6-5 to TRBJ1-6; D ambiguous. CDR3 length equals 12 residues. The germline V gene has CDR1 MNHEY and CDR2 SVGAGI. V lost 6 bases to trimming and J lost 12 bases, with 12 bases between them. The CDR3 sequence is CASRKPGGPLHF. CDR3 DNA: TGTGCCAGCAGAAAGCCAGGAGGACCCCTCCACTTT.

This clonotype was picked up a small number of times. The rearrangement uses TRBV14 and TRBJ2-1, with TRBD1 matching over 7 bases. CDR1 is SGHDN and CDR2 is FVKESK in the germline V gene. With 0 bases clipped from V and 3 bases from J, the junction kept 5 bases outside the gene matches. The CDR3 covers 16 residues. The CDR3 is CASSQDRGGYYNEQFF. The CDR3 DNA is TGTGCCAGCAGCCAAGATCGAGGGGGCTACTACAATGAGCAGTTCTTC.

The rearrangement uses TRBV12-5 and TRBJ2-7, with a weak D call TRBD2 (6 bases). This CDR3 region has 13 residues. Per the germline V gene, CDR1 is LGHNT and CDR2 is FRNRAP. DNA for the CDR3: TGTGCCTCCTCCCGGGACTTCAACTACGAGCAGTACTTC. Translation gives CASSRDFNYEQYF.

The chain links TRBV18 to TRBJ1-4; perhaps TRBD1 as D (5 bases). This CDR3 is 13 amino acids long. The germline V and J ends were trimmed by 3 bases and 11 bases, with 13 bases remaining between them. The V gene's germline CDR1 is KGHSH and CDR2 LQKENI. Here the CDR3 DNA reads TGTGCCAGCTCACCTCGCCAACAGGATAAACTGTTTTTT. Translated: CASSPRQQDKLFF.

This clonotype was seen a handful of times. The chain recombines TRBV7-2 with TRBJ2-7, with D possibly matching TRBD2 (5 bases). From germline, CDR1 is SGHTA and CDR2 FQGNSA. CDR3 length equals 14 residues. The V and J ends lost 4 bases and 4 bases respectively, with 14 bases between them. The CDR3 DNA sequence: TGTGCCAGCAGCTCTGGAACTAGTGTGTACGAGCAGTACTTC. This sequence encodes CASSSGTSVYEQYF.

In its sample, this clonotype is medium-sized (0.01 to 0.1%). The chain uses TRBV7-9 and TRBJ2-5; D is unclear. There are 14 residues in the CDR3. Trimming pared 5 bases from V and 4 bases from J, leaving 14 bases between. The V gene's germline CDR1 is SEHNR and CDR2 FQNEAQ (reference sequence). CDR3 nucleotides: TGTGCCAGCAGCCACCGGTCGGCTGGAGAGACCCAGTACTTC. Protein sequence: CASSHRSAGETQYF.

At least ten counts were recorded for this clonotype. This rearrangement joins TRBV29-1 to TRBJ2-5, with D possibly TRBD2 on 5 matching bases. The V gene's germline CDR1 is SQVTM and CDR2 ANQGSEA. V shed 1 base and J shed 2 bases, with 8 bases lying between them. This CDR3 is built from 13 residues. CDR3 amino acids: CSVEGGRQETQYF. The CDR3 DNA is TGCAGCGTTGAAGGAGGGCGACAAGAGACCCAGTACTTC.

The J gene is TRBJ2-1, the V gene TRBV20-1; 11 bases are a match to TRBD2. From germline, CDR1 is DFQATT and CDR2 SNEGSKA (reference sequence). V gave up 3 bases and J gave up 7 bases; unmatched junction bases: 8. The CDR3 has 15 residues. The CDR3 bases are TGCAGTGCTAGCCCAACTAGCGGGAGTATTAATGAGCAGTTCTTC. It translates to CSASPTSGSINEQFF.

This chain connects TRBV18 to TRBJ2-3; 10 nucleotides match TRBD2. This CDR3 has 16 residues. V trimming: 1 base; J trimming: 6 bases; junction bases outside the gene matches: 7. Germline V CDR1 and CDR2: KGHSH, LQKENI. The CDR3 protein is CASSPLWLAGVDTQYF. The DNA of the CDR3 is TGTGCCAGCTCACCACTGTGGCTAGCGGGAGTGGATACGCAGTATTTT.

The chain carries TRBV7-7 and TRBJ2-2; D might be TRBD2 (5 bases). The CDR3 is made up of 16 amino acids. V was shortened by 0 bases and J by 8 bases, with 16 bases between the two germline ends. From germline, CDR1 is SSHAT and CDR2 FNYEAQ (reference sequence). CDR3 coding DNA: TGTGCCAGCAGCTTAGCACGGGATGCTGTCGGAGGGGAGCTGTTTTTT. It yields the protein CASSLARDAVGGELFF.

The chain has TRBV6-5 and TRBJ2-1, with D unclear. This CDR3 region has 13 residues. V lost 4 bases, J lost 1 base, and 5 bases lay in between. Germline V gene data show CDR1 as MNHEY and CDR2 as SVGAGI. CDR3 DNA sequence: TGTGCCAGCAGTTGGGCTTCCTACAATGAGCAGTTCTTC. This codes for CASSWASYNEQFF.

The CDR3 coding sequence is TGTGCCAGCAGCTTAGAAGTGGCATCCAGGGGGCGAGGTTCTCTTTATGGCTACACCTTC. It yields the protein CASSLEVASRGRGSLYGYTF. The V call is TRBV7-2, the J call TRBJ1-2, with 8 bases that match TRBD1. V lost 1 base to trimming and J lost 5 bases; unmatched junction nucleotides: 21. CDR1 and CDR2 (germline): SGHTA, FQGNSA. The CDR3 has 20 residues.

The gene calls are TRBV20-1 and TRBJ1-5; D gene uncertain. Trimming removed 2 bases at V and 6 bases at J, with 8 bases between. From germline, CDR1 is DFQATT and CDR2 SNEGSKA (reference sequence). The CDR3 totals 12 residues. For the CDR3, the DNA is TGCAGTGCTAGACGAGGGAGTCAGCCCCAGCATTTT. Amino acid sequence: CSARRGSQPQHF.

Many counts were recorded for this clonotype. The rearrangement joins TRBV12-3 or TRBV12-4 to TRBJ1-1, with TRBD1 matching 7 bases. The CDR3 is 14 amino acids. V shed 5 bases and J 6 bases; nucleotides not matched to a gene: 9. Here the CDR3 reads CASSLGQRYAEAFF. The CDR3, as DNA: TGTGCCAGCAGTCTGGGACAGCGGTACGCTGAAGCTTTCTTT.

This clonotype turned up a few times. This rearrangement joins TRBV12-3 or TRBV12-4 to TRBJ1-1; possible D gene TRBD1, 5 bases. This CDR3 spans 14 amino acids. The germline V and J ends were trimmed by 1 base and 5 bases, with 11 bases remaining between them. CDR3 in amino acids: CASSLVQGWTEAFF. The CDR3 nucleotides are TGTGCCAGCAGTTTAGTCCAGGGCTGGACTGAAGCTTTCTTT.